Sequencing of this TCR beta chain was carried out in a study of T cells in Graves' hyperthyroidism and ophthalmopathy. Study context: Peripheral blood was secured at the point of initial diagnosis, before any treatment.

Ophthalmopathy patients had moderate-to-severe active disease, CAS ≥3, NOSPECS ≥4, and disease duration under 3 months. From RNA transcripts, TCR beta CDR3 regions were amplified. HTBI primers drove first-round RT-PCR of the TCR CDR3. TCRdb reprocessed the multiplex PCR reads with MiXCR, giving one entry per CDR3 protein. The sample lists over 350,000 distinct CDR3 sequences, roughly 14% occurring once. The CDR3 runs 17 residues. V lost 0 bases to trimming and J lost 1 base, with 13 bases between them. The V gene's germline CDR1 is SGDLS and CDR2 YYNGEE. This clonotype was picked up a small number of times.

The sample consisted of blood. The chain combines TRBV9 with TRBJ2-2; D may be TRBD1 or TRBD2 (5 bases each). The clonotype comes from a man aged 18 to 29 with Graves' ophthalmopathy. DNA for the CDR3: TGTGCCAGCAGCGTAGAGTACTGGGACGGGAACACCGGGGAGCTGTTTTTT. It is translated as CASSVEYWDGNTGELFF.